This T cell receptor beta chain was profiled in a study of T cell responses to AZD1222 COVID-19 vaccine. Study in general: Second-dose groups at about 4 or about 12 weeks were pooled.

Only in-frame clones appear in the TCRdb table, and some are missing; sequencing was by immunoSEQ multiplex PCR. The data contain about 83,000 clones, 85% to 90% of them seen just once; the ten biggest clones take up 31%. V lost 2 bases, J lost 6 bases, and 3 bases stayed unmatched. The germline gives CDR1 KGHDR, CDR2 SFDVKD. The CDR3 is 14 amino acids. Points from the study as a whole: With dominance at 160-218 and 743-854, vaccine-associated CD4 TCRs spanned spike. Seropositive at baseline were only a handful of AZD1222 recipients. Spike-specific TCR depth and breadth grew after two AZD1222 doses.

On this clone itself: Its antigen remains unidentified.

This clonotype was obtained from an adult in good health. The sequencing used peripheral blood, collected on day 0 of AZD1222 vaccination. The chain recombines TRBV24-1 with TRBJ1-2; TRBD1 matches at 9 bases. CDR3 loop: CATSDSRDRDGYTF. CDR3 DNA: TGTGCCACCAGTGATTCCCGGGACAGGGATGGCTACACCTTC.